A single sample is the source of the 21 T cell receptor beta chains below, sequenced in a study of cytomegalovirus exposure and HLA in healthy donors (dated 2017 in TCRdb). The library was built by means of the immunoSEQ multiplex PCR assay. A mixture of 60 forward primers for TCR Vbeta segments and 13 reverse primers for TCR Jbeta segments was used in the multiplex PCR. In its TCRdb copy, this immuneACCESS table keeps in-frame sequences only and misses some clones. Where compared with another copy, unresolved V genes explain less than half of these, and the others have no known cause. In this sample the table shows some 110,000 clones, approximately 80% of which occur a single time. 1.6% of the sample comes from the top ten. The sample comprised PBMCs. Receptors were obtained from a man aged 50-60 years in good health and CMV-seronegative.

J is TRBJ1-1 and V is TRBV10-3; D ambiguous. V dropped 0 bases and J dropped 1 base, with 9 bases sitting between them. The germline V gene encodes CDR1 ENHRY and CDR2 SYGVKD. CDR3 size: 15 residues. CDR3 bases: TGTGCCATCAGTGAGTCGGGAGGGCCGAACACTGAAGCTTTCTTT. Encoded protein: CAISESGGPNTEAFF.

V gene TRBV10-3 combines with J gene TRBJ2-2; the D gene is possibly TRBD1 (7 bases). The CDR3 loop spans 14 amino acids. Deletions cut 6 bases from V and 1 base from J, with 9 bases between. Germline lookup yields CDR1 ENHRY and CDR2 SYGVKD. The CDR3 loop is CAIRRDRNTGELFF. CDR3 nucleotide sequence: TGTGCCATCAGGCGGGACAGGAACACCGGGGAGCTGTTTTTT.

This chain links TRBV7-9 with TRBJ1-6; no definite D call. This CDR3 has 16 amino acids. The V gene lost 5 bases and the J gene lost 6 bases, with 17 bases spanning the gap. The germline V gene encodes CDR1 SEHNR and CDR2 FQNEAQ (reference sequence). The CDR3 spells CASSARGGATNSPLHF. DNA of the CDR3: TGTGCCAGCAGCGCCCGGGGAGGAGCGACTAATTCACCCCTCCACTTT.

The chain links TRBV19 to TRBJ2-3; weak D call: TRBD1 (6 bases). Trimming took off 5 bases at V and 2 bases at J, with 14 bases between the two ends. The CDR3 extends over 15 amino acids. Germline CDR1 and CDR2: LNHDA and SQIVND (reference sequence). Written as DNA, the CDR3 is TGTGCCAGTAGTCTTAGGACAGACTTCACAGATACGCAGTATTTT. Amino acids: CASSLRTDFTDTQYF. The variable domain in full, completed from reference TRBV19 and TRBJ2-3, reads DGGITQSPKYLFRKEGQNVTLSCEQNLNHDAMYWYRQDPGQGLRLIYYSQIVNDFQKGDIAEGYSVSREKKESFPLTVTSAQKNPTAFYLCASSLRTDFTDTQYFGPGTRLTVL.

The J gene is TRBJ1-1, the V gene TRBV11-3, with 9 bases identical to TRBD1. This CDR3 spans 13 amino acids. J gave up 5 bases and V 3 bases, and 1 base lay outside the gene matches. Per the germline V gene, CDR1 is SGHNT and CDR2 is YENEEA. CDR3 nucleotide sequence: TGTGCCAGCAGCTTCGGGACAGGGACTGAAGCTTTCTTT. Protein product: CASSFGTGTEAFF.

This chain uses TRBV2 with TRBJ1-1; D not certain. CDR3 length: 12 amino acids. Trimming left V 5 bases short and J 2 bases short, with 6 bases between. CDR1 and CDR2 from the germline V gene are SNHLY and FYNNEI. The CDR3 DNA sequence: TGTGCCAGCAGTCCAGAAAACACTGAAGCTTTCTTT. Translating gives CASSPENTEAFF.

This clone was seen more than once but under ten times. At one end the junction does not follow the germline gene, possibly because of a read error. V gene TRBV7-7 combines with J gene TRBJ2-7; no firm D call. This CDR3 has 13 amino acids. In germline, CDR1 is SSHAT, CDR2 FNYEAQ (reference sequence). The DNA for the CDR3 is TGTGCTAGCAGCTTGGGCTTGGGTTACGAGCAGTACTTC. Translating it yields CASSLGLGYEQYF.

This chain links TRBV5-1 with TRBJ1-2; TRBD1 is a possible D gene (5 bases). The V gene lost 4 bases and the J gene lost 7 bases, with 14 bases spanning the gap. CDR3 size: 13 residues. The germline V gene has CDR1 SGHRS and CDR2 YFSETQ. Here the CDR3 reads CASSMGQGGGYTF. CDR3 nucleotides: TGCGCCAGCAGCATGGGGCAGGGCGGTGGCTACACCTTC.

The chain employs TRBV6-1 and TRBJ2-7; 10 bases map to TRBD1. Trimming removed 6 bases from V and 4 bases from J; junction bases left unmatched: 6. Germline V gives CDR1 MNHNS, CDR2 SASEGT. The CDR3 length is 14 residues. The CDR3 loop reads CASSTGQGPYEQYV. DNA for the CDR3: TGTGCCAGCAGCACGGGACAGGGGCCTTACGAGCAGTACGTC.

This rearrangement joins TRBV18 to TRBJ2-3, with a weak D call TRBD2 (6 bases). The CDR3 totals 16 residues. Germline CDR1 KGHSH, CDR2 LQKENI. The V gene lost 0 bases and the J gene lost 1 base, with 11 bases spanning the gap. CDR3 nucleotides: TGTGCCAGCTCACCACCGGCAAGCGGGCGCACAGATACGCAGTATTTT. Translated, it gives CASSPPASGRTDTQYF.

Regarding this clone: Germline and junction disagree at one end, which may indicate a read error. The chain carries TRBV7-7 and TRBJ2-5; 8 bases map to TRBD1. The germline gives CDR1 SSHAT, CDR2 FNYEAQ (reference sequence). This CDR3 is built from 17 residues. CDR3 loop: CASSSYPRTGFQETQYF. The CDR3 nucleotides read TGTGCTAGCAGCTCCTATCCCCGGACAGGGTTCCAAGAGACCCAGTACTTC.

This sequence joins TRBV5-1 and TRBJ2-7; the D gene is possibly TRBD1 (6 bases). V shed 0 bases and J shed 2 bases, with 18 bases lying between them. Germline V gives CDR1 SGHRS, CDR2 YFSETQ. The CDR3 totals 17 residues. The DNA of the CDR3 is TGCGCCAGCAGCTTGGACCTTTCGGACAGCTACCCCTACGAGCAGTACTTC. Its protein is CASSLDLSDSYPYEQYF.

This clone was counted only a few times. The rearrangement uses TRBV10-3 and TRBJ1-4; a possible D gene is TRBD1 (5 bases). V was shortened by 4 bases and J by 8 bases, with 14 bases between the two germline ends. Germline CDR1 is ENHRY and CDR2 is SYGVKD. The CDR3 contains 14 residues. The CDR3 region is CAISVSRASEKLFF. The DNA of the CDR3 is TGTGCCATCAGTGTTTCCAGGGCGAGCGAAAAACTGTTTTTT.

The chain combines TRBV27 with TRBJ2-7; 9 bases agree with TRBD1. CDR1 is MNHEY, CDR2 SMNVEV, per germline (reference sequence). This CDR3 has 13 amino acids. The V segment lost 6 bases and the J segment 6 bases; nucleotides outside the gene matches: 6. In DNA, the CDR3 is TGTGCCAGCAGCAGAGGACAGGGGTTCGAGCAGTACTTC. Translation: CASSRGQGFEQYF.

The chain links TRBV6-1 to TRBJ1-3; the D gene is possibly TRBD1 (5 bases). V was trimmed by 3 bases and J by 8 bases, leaving 11 bases between them. The CDR3 sequence is 13 residues long. Germline V gene lookup returns CDR1 MNHNS and CDR2 SASEGT. CDR3 protein: CASSEGGGYTIYF. The CDR3 DNA is TGTGCCAGCAGTGAGGGGGGTGGGTACACCATATATTTT.

There are a few counts of this clone. The rearrangement uses TRBV6-1 and TRBJ1-2; D ambiguous. The V gene's germline CDR1 is MNHNS and CDR2 SASEGT. V lost 6 bases, J lost 2 bases, and 13 bases lay in between. CDR3 length: 14 residues. In DNA, the CDR3 is TGTGCCAGCAGCTCCTTAATGGGCAACTATGGCTACACCTTC. It translates to CASSSLMGNYGYTF.

This chain connects TRBV6-5 to TRBJ2-1, with a weak D call TRBD1 (7 bases). CDR1 is MNHEY and CDR2 is SVGAGI in the germline V gene. V was clipped by 6 bases and J by 7 bases, with 13 bases between them. This CDR3 is 13 amino acids long. The CDR3 here is CASRRAGGNEQFF. CDR3 DNA sequence: TGTGCCAGCAGGCGAGCAGGGGGGAATGAGCAGTTCTTC.

The gene calls are TRBV5-6 and TRBJ1-4; 7 bases line up with TRBD1. This CDR3 has 14 amino acids. V lost 1 base to trimming and J lost 8 bases; unmatched junction nucleotides: 5. The germline gives CDR1 SGHDT, CDR2 YYEEEE. CDR3 residues: CASSLRQGWEKLFF. The CDR3 bases are TGTGCCAGCAGCTTGCGACAGGGTTGGGAAAAACTGTTTTTT.

This sequence joins TRBV2 and TRBJ2-2, with D unclear. Germline V lookup: CDR1 SNHLY, CDR2 FYNNEI. The CDR3 contains 15 residues. Trimming removed 8 bases at V and 4 bases at J, with 17 bases between. The CDR3, as DNA: TGTGCCAGCGGTAGGTCGACACTTTTCACCGGGGAGCTGTTTTTT. It specifies CASGRSTLFTGELFF.

The V and J genes are TRBV30 and TRBJ2-7; TRBD2 aligns across 12 bases. J lost 4 bases, V lost 5 bases, and 15 bases had no gene match. This CDR3 is built from 17 residues. Germline values: CDR1 GTSNPN, CDR2 SVGIG (reference sequence). The CDR3 DNA is TGTGCCTGGGGCCCTCTGGATAGGACTAGCGGGGCTTACGAGCAGTACTTC. It codes for CAWGPLDRTSGAYEQYF.

V and J are TRBV5-1 and TRBJ1-1; TRBD1 matches 7 bases. Trimming cost V 5 bases and J 4 bases; bases outside gene matches: 11. This CDR3 has 15 amino acids. The germline CDR1 and CDR2 sequences are SGHRS and YFSETQ. This chain's CDR3 is CASSLGDRDFTEAFF. CDR3 DNA: TGCGCCAGCAGTTTAGGGGACAGAGACTTCACTGAAGCTTTCTTT.